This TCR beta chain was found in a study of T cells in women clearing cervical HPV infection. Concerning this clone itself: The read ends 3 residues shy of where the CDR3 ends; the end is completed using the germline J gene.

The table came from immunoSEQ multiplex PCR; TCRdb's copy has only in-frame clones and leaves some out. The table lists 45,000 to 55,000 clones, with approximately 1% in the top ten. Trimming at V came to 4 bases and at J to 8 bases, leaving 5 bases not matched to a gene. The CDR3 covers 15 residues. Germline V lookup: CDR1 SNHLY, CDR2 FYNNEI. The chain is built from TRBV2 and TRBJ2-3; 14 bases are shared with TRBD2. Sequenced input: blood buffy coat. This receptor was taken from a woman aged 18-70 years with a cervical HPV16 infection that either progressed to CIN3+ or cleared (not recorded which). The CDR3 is CASSVGLAGGATQYF. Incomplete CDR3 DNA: TGTGCCAGCAGTGTAGGACTAGCGGGGGGAGCTACG.